These 27 T cell receptor beta chains were all obtained from the same sample, sequenced in a study of blood T cell repertoires in COVID-19. Profiling relied on immunoSEQ multiplex PCR, and the TCRdb table lists in-frame clones only, not all of them. The profile shows over 100,000 clones, roughly 79% of them singletons. Sequenced sample: peripheral blood. These TCRs come from a human donor in a cohort sampled during active COVID-19.

The chain uses TRBV5-8 and TRBJ2-3; D possibly corresponds to TRBD1 (5 bases). This CDR3 contains 17 residues. V was trimmed by 0 bases and J by 3 bases, leaving 17 bases between them. Germline assignment: CDR1 SGHTS and CDR2 YDEGEE. The CDR3 sequence is CASSLAGAGMSTDTQYF. The CDR3 nucleotides are TGTGCCAGCAGCTTGGCTGGGGCAGGGATGAGTACAGATACGCAGTATTTT.

The genes are TRBV20-1 and TRBJ2-1; TRBD2 matches 9 bases. This CDR3 contains 14 residues. CDR1 and CDR2 (germline): DFQATT, SNEGSKA (reference sequence). The V gene end was trimmed by 3 bases and the J gene end by 8 bases; junction bases not matched to a gene: 8. This CDR3 reads CSASAGGMGDEQFF. The CDR3 coding sequence is TGCAGTGCTAGTGCGGGGGGGATGGGTGATGAGCAGTTCTTC.

This clone was observed once. The rearrangement joins TRBV19 to TRBJ2-3; weak D call: TRBD2 (7 bases). CDR1 is LNHDA, CDR2 SQIVND, per germline (reference sequence). The CDR3 loop spans 15 amino acids. V lost 5 bases, J lost 2 bases, and 14 bases lay in between. Here the CDR3 reads CASSASGGPTDTQYF. CDR3 coding DNA: TGTGCCAGTAGTGCGTCGGGGGGCCCCACAGATACGCAGTATTTT.

The chain uses TRBV6-1 and TRBJ2-7; TRBD2 aligns across 11 bases. V lost 4 bases and J lost 4; bases outside the gene matches: 12. This CDR3 is built from 17 residues. From germline, CDR1 is MNHNS and CDR2 SASEGT. The chain's CDR3 is CASSGPLAGGLQYEQYF. The CDR3 DNA reads as TGTGCCAGCAGTGGCCCCCTAGCGGGGGGACTCCAATACGAGCAGTACTTC.

This chain connects TRBV10-3 to TRBJ1-5, with TRBD1 matching 11 bases. Germline V CDR1 and CDR2: ENHRY, SYGVKD. The ends lost 3 bases at V and 6 bases at J; junction bases unmatched: 4. CDR3 size: 15 residues. CDR3 sequence reads: CAISEGQGAGQPQHF. The CDR3 DNA reads TGTGCCATCAGTGAAGGACAGGGGGCAGGTCAGCCCCAGCATTTT.

The CDR3 coding sequence is TGTGCCTGGAGTCCTCTACAGGGTTTGGAGACCCAGTACTTC. Its translation: CAWSPLQGLETQYF. The chain recombines TRBV30 with TRBJ2-5, with D perhaps matching TRBD1 (6 bases). The germline CDR1 and CDR2 sequences are GTSNPN and SVGIG (reference sequence). The CDR3 is made up of 14 amino acids. V lost 2 bases and J lost 5, with 15 bases in between. Complete variable domain (other parts from reference TRBV30 and TRBJ2-5): SQTIHQWPATLVQPVGSPLSLECTVEGTSNPNLYWYRQAAGRGLQLLFYSVGIGQISSEVPQNLSASRPQDRQFILSSKKLLLSDSGFYLCAWSPLQGLETQYFGPGTRLLVL.

The J gene is TRBJ2-2, the V gene TRBV4-2, with D uncertain. Looked up from germline, CDR1 is LGHNA and CDR2 is YNFKEQ. V lost 0 bases, J lost 4 bases, and 6 bases lay in between. The CDR3 consists of 14 residues. CDR3 nucleotide sequence: TGTGCCAGCAGCCAAGAGCCGGTCACCGGGGAGCTGTTTTTT. It specifies CASSQEPVTGELFF.

The chain recombines TRBV27 with TRBJ2-7, with a possible D match to TRBD1 (5 bases). CDR3 size: 15 residues. CDR1 is MNHEY and CDR2 is SMNVEV in the germline V gene (reference sequence). The V end lost 2 bases, the J end lost 3 bases, and 14 bases lay between the germline ends. CDR3: CASSLQGRAIYEQYF. CDR3 DNA sequence: TGTGCCAGCAGTTTACAGGGCAGGGCAATCTACGAGCAGTACTTC.

The chain links TRBV20-1 to TRBJ2-5, with TRBD2 matching 12 bases. This CDR3 spans 15 amino acids. J gave up 4 bases and V 3 bases, and 6 bases lay outside the gene matches. Germline assignment: CDR1 DFQATT and CDR2 SNEGSKA (reference sequence). As DNA, the CDR3 is TGCAGTGCTAGTTCGTTGGGACTAGCGGGAGAGACCCAGTACTTC. Translated, it gives CSASSLGLAGETQYF.

V gene TRBV27 combines with J gene TRBJ2-1; D unresolved. The CDR3 has 13 residues. Germline-derived CDR1 and CDR2 are MNHEY and SMNVEV (reference sequence). Trimming pared 7 bases from V and 12 bases from J, leaving 19 bases between. The CDR3 DNA is TGTGCCAGCACTCAGCGACTCGGTGAAGGGCAGTTCTTC. It specifies CASTQRLGEGQFF.

The chain employs TRBV11-3 and TRBJ2-1, with TRBD2 matching over 7 bases. This CDR3 is built from 15 residues. Germline V gives CDR1 SGHNT, CDR2 YENEEA. Germline trimming cut 1 base from V and 2 bases from J; bases unmatched to any gene: 2. The CDR3 sequence is CASSLGDYAYNEQFF. The DNA for the CDR3 is TGTGCCAGCAGCTTAGGGGACTACGCCTACAATGAGCAGTTCTTC.

The genes are TRBV5-1 and TRBJ2-3, with D tentatively TRBD1 (6 bases). Germline lookup yields CDR1 SGHRS and CDR2 YFSETQ. V gave up 6 bases and J gave up 0 bases, with 11 bases separating them. This CDR3 has 14 amino acids. As DNA, the CDR3 is TGCGCCAGCACAGGGGCAAGTAGCACAGATACGCAGTATTTT. Protein product: CASTGASSTDTQYF.

V gene TRBV25-1 combines with J gene TRBJ1-1; 8 bases agree with TRBD1. V gave up 4 bases and J gave up 7 bases; unmatched junction bases: 11. The CDR3 is made up of 15 amino acids. Germline V lookup: CDR1 MGHDK, CDR2 SYGVNS. CDR3 region: CASSAVAGGQGEAFF. CDR3 DNA sequence: TGTGCCAGCAGTGCAGTCGCAGGGGGCCAGGGTGAAGCTTTCTTT. Filled out from reference TRBV25-1 and TRBJ1-1, the complete variable domain reads EADIYQTPRYLVIGTGKKITLECSQTMGHDKMYWYQQDPGMELHLIHYSYGVNSTEKGDLSSESTVSRIRTEHFPLTLESARPSHTSQYLCASSAVAGGQGEAFFGQGTRLTVV.

This chain uses TRBV30 with TRBJ1-1, with D tentatively TRBD1 (6 bases). CDR3 size: 15 residues. Between the trimmed V and J ends, which lost 5 bases and 1 base, there was a span of 17 bases. The germline V gene has CDR1 GTSNPN and CDR2 SVGIG (reference sequence). In DNA, the CDR3 is TGTGCCTGGGATGCGGACAGCAGGCGGAACACTGAAGCTTTCTTT. As protein: CAWDADSRRNTEAFF.

This clone showed up just a few times. The V and J genes are TRBV9 and TRBJ2-2; 8 positions agree with TRBD1. This CDR3 has 17 amino acids. Germline V gene data show CDR1 as SGDLS and CDR2 as YYNGEE. After removal of 4 bases from V and 2 bases from J, the junction contained 10 bases not matched to a gene. Here the CDR3 DNA reads TGTGCCAGCAGCCCGAACCCCGGGACAGGAAACACCGGGGAGCTGTTTTTT. It codes for CASSPNPGTGNTGELFF.

This chain uses TRBV30 with TRBJ2-6; a possible D gene is TRBD2 (5 bases). CDR3 length: 15 residues. Germline V lookup: CDR1 GTSNPN, CDR2 SVGIG (reference sequence). The V end lost 3 bases, the J end lost 0 bases, and 9 bases lay between the germline ends. The CDR3 sequence: CAWSGGSSGANVLTF. CDR3 nucleotide sequence: TGTGCCTGGAGCGGAGGAAGCTCTGGGGCCAACGTCCTGACTTTC. Full variable domain (rest looked up from reference TRBV30 and TRBJ2-6): SQTIHQWPATLVQPVGSPLSLECTVEGTSNPNLYWYRQAAGRGLQLLFYSVGIGQISSEVPQNLSASRPQDRQFILSSKKLLLSDSGFYLCAWSGGSSGANVLTFGAGSRLTVL.

V and J are TRBV24-1 and TRBJ2-3, with D possibly being TRBD1 (5 bases). V lost 2 bases, J lost 3 bases, and 11 bases lay in between. Germline CDR1 is KGHDR and CDR2 is SFDVKD. This CDR3 has 15 residues. CDR3 in DNA: TGTGCCACCAGTGATTCCAGGGTGAGGACAGATACGCAGTATTTT. This encodes CATSDSRVRTDTQYF.

The V and J genes are TRBV7-2 and TRBJ1-4, with D perhaps matching TRBD1 (6 bases). This CDR3 has 15 amino acids. Germline assignment: CDR1 SGHTA and CDR2 FQGNSA. The V end was cut by 2 bases, the J end by 7 bases, with 14 bases between. Here the CDR3 reads CASSLQTGRGEKLFF. The CDR3, as DNA: TGTGCCAGCAGCTTACAGACAGGCAGGGGTGAAAAACTGTTTTTT.

V and J are TRBV6-6 and TRBJ1-2, with a possible D match to TRBD1 (5 bases). The V and J ends lost 10 bases and 8 bases respectively, with 14 bases between them. Germline V gene sequence: CDR1 MNHNY, CDR2 SVGAGI (reference sequence). The CDR3 is 11 residues long. CDR3 sequence: CATYDSFGYTF. The CDR3 DNA sequence: TGTGCCACATACGACAGTTTCGGCTACACCTTC.

The chain couples TRBV27 to TRBJ1-1; D is possibly TRBD1 (6 bases). V was pared by 5 bases and J by 5 bases, with 12 bases between. CDR1 MNHEY and CDR2 SMNVEV come from the germline V gene (reference sequence). The CDR3 covers 13 residues. CDR3 protein: CASSMRGGTEAFF. CDR3 sequence (DNA): TGTGCCAGCAGTATGAGGGGGGGGACTGAAGCTTTCTTT.

The V and J genes are TRBV5-1 and TRBJ2-5; possibly TRBD1 for D (7 bases). This CDR3 region has 15 residues. Germline V gives CDR1 SGHRS, CDR2 YFSETQ. V lost 1 base and J 4 bases, leaving 14 bases between the germline ends. The CDR3 sequence: CASSLSGQGGETQYF. Here the CDR3 DNA reads TGCGCCAGCAGCTTGTCCGGCCAGGGGGGAGAGACCCAGTACTTC.

Note on this clone: A read error may explain this, as a much larger clone is one base away. This chain links TRBV11-3 with TRBJ2-7; the D gene is possibly TRBD2 (5 bases). The V end was cut by 5 bases, the J end by 4 bases, with 6 bases between. The CDR3 is 11 residues long. Germline-derived CDR1 and CDR2 are SGHNT and YENEEA. The CDR3 reads CASSGSYEQYF. For the CDR3, the DNA is TGTGCCAGCAGCGGGAGTTACGAGCAGTACTTC.

The CDR3 DNA is TGTGCCAGCAGCCCACCGGGGATACCTAACGAGCAGTACTTC. Protein sequence: CASSPPGIPNEQYF. The V and J genes are TRBV7-2 and TRBJ2-7, with D possibly TRBD2 on 5 matching bases. From germline, CDR1 is SGHTA and CDR2 FQGNSA. The CDR3 contains 14 residues. Trimming shortened V by 5 bases and J by 5 bases, and 16 bases separated the two germline ends. The full variable domain, in which reference TRBV7-2 and TRBJ2-7 provide the parts outside the CDR3, is GAGVSQSPSNKVTEKGKDVELRCDPISGHTALYWYRQSLGQGLEFLIYFQGNSAPDKSGLPSDRFSAERTGGSVSTLTIQRTQQEDSAVYLCASSPPGIPNEQYFGPGTRLTVT.

V is TRBV21-1 and J is TRBJ2-7; TRBD2 is the table's D call and was not checked against the DNA. TRBV21-1 is a pseudogene. This CDR3 has 12 amino acids. The CDR3 DNA reads as TGTGCCATCTTAGCGGGGTGGGACGAGCAGTACTTC. Its translation: CAILAGWDEQYF.

V gene TRBV7-3 combines with J gene TRBJ2-5, with 9 bases lining up with TRBD2. The CDR3 is 17 residues long. Germline V gene data show CDR1 as SGHTA and CDR2 as FQGTGA. V dropped 4 bases and J dropped 4; count of bases not matched to a gene: 13. The CDR3 sequence: CASSSSSGLAGLETQYF. The CDR3, as DNA: TGTGCCAGCAGCTCCTCTTCCGGGCTAGCGGGGTTAGAGACCCAGTACTTC.

The chain is built from TRBV7-2 and TRBJ2-7, with a weak D call TRBD1 (5 bases). V lost 4 bases and J 3 bases, leaving 10 bases between the germline ends. Per the germline V gene, CDR1 is SGHTA and CDR2 is FQGNSA. This CDR3 spans 13 amino acids. The CDR3 here is CASSSDRYYEQYF. The CDR3 region has the DNA TGTGCCAGCAGCTCCGACAGATACTACGAGCAGTACTTC.

The rearrangement uses TRBV28 and TRBJ1-5; 8 bases fit TRBD1. V was pared by 5 bases and J by 7 bases, with 7 bases of the junction left unmatched. CDR3 size: 14 residues. The germline V gene encodes CDR1 MDHEN and CDR2 SYDVKM. The CDR3 DNA reads as TGTGCCAGCAGTCCCTATCGACAGGGGCAGCCCCAGCATTTT. Encoded protein: CASSPYRQGQPQHF.